Shown below are 20 T cell receptor beta chains from a single sample sequenced in a study of blood T cell repertoires in COVID-19. Sequenced by immunoSEQ multiplex PCR; TCRdb stores in-frame clones only, minus some. The sample holds 200,000 to 300,000 clones, just under 85% seen once. Sequenced: peripheral blood. These receptors were taken from a man older than 75 with acute or convalescent COVID-19.

This clone has just one count. V usage is TRBV30 and J usage is TRBJ1-5, with TRBD1 matching over 8 bases. The CDR3 is made up of 16 amino acids. Trimming cost V 3 bases and J 4 bases; bases outside gene matches: 11. CDR1 is GTSNPN and CDR2 is SVGIG in the germline V gene (reference sequence). The CDR3 region is CAWSAGQGLLNQPQHF. The CDR3 DNA reads as TGTGCCTGGAGCGCAGGACAGGGCCTATTAAATCAGCCCCAGCATTTT.

This chain links TRBV4-2 with TRBJ1-6; TRBD1 agrees at 7 bases. V lost 1 base and J lost 8; bases outside the gene matches: 8. This CDR3 region has 16 residues. Per the germline V gene, CDR1 is LGHNA and CDR2 is YNFKEQ. The CDR3 sequence: CASSQVGGGWDSPLHF. The DNA for the CDR3 is TGTGCCAGCAGCCAAGTTGGAGGGGGCTGGGATTCACCCCTCCACTTT.

The rearrangement joins TRBV2 to TRBJ2-5, with D maybe TRBD1 (5 bases). V dropped 8 bases and J dropped 1 base, with 11 bases sitting between them. This CDR3 is built from 13 residues. The germline V gene has CDR1 SNHLY and CDR2 FYNNEI. The CDR3 DNA is TGTGCCAGCTCAGGGCATTCCCAAGAGACCCAGTACTTC. Residues: CASSGHSQETQYF.

J is TRBJ1-5 and V is TRBV19, with 7 bases lining up with TRBD1. The CDR3 sequence is 15 residues long. Germline CDR1 and CDR2: LNHDA and SQIVND (reference sequence). The V and J ends lost 3 bases and 1 base, in that order; junction bases with no gene match: 3. CDR3 in amino acids: CASSIRGFSNQPQHF. As DNA, the CDR3 is TGTGCCAGTAGTATCAGGGGGTTCAGCAATCAGCCCCAGCATTTT.

The chain has TRBV5-1 and TRBJ2-4, with D possibly being TRBD1 (6 bases). This CDR3 comprises 16 residues. V lost 0 bases, J lost 2 bases, and 12 bases lay in between. Germline V gene sequence: CDR1 SGHRS, CDR2 YFSETQ. The CDR3 reads CASSLVIQGTKNIQYF. The DNA of the CDR3 is TGCGCCAGCAGCTTGGTTATACAGGGAACCAAAAACATTCAGTACTTC.

Regarding this clone: The same CDR3 also results from other DNA sequences found in this sample. This chain uses TRBV7-9 with TRBJ1-1; D unclear. The V end lost 3 bases, the J end lost 1 base, and 6 bases lay between the germline ends. Germline V gene data show CDR1 as SEHNR and CDR2 as FQNEAQ (reference sequence). This CDR3 contains 13 residues. The CDR3 sequence: CASSFSGNTEAFF. CDR3 DNA sequence: TGTGCCAGCAGCTTTAGCGGGAACACTGAAGCTTTCTTT.

The chain employs TRBV7-6 and TRBJ1-5; a possible D gene is TRBD1 (5 bases). The CDR3 has 15 amino acids. V shed 8 bases and J shed 1 base, with 15 bases lying between them. The germline V gene has CDR1 SGHVS and CDR2 FNYEAQ. The CDR3 loop reads CASFVRAKSNQPQHF. CDR3 nucleotides: TGTGCCAGCTTCGTCAGGGCAAAAAGCAATCAGCCCCAGCATTTT.

The J gene is TRBJ2-4, the V gene TRBV2; no firm D call. With 3 bases removed from V and 0 bases from J, the gap between germline ends came to 6 bases. Germline V CDR1 and CDR2: SNHLY, FYNNEI. The CDR3 loop spans 14 amino acids. In nucleotides, the CDR3 is TGTGCCAGCAGTGACAGTCCAGCCAAAAACATTCAGTACTTC. It encodes CASSDSPAKNIQYF.

The chain is built from TRBV30 and TRBJ1-2; TRBD1 matches 12 bases. V dropped 1 base and J dropped 5; count of bases not matched to a gene: 5. The length of the CDR3 is 15 residues. Germline CDR1 and CDR2: GTSNPN and SVGIG (reference sequence). Here the CDR3 DNA reads TGTGCCTGGAGTGCCCGGGACAGGGGGCTTTATGGCTACACCTTC. It codes for CAWSARDRGLYGYTF.

V is TRBV27 and J is TRBJ2-2; weak D call: TRBD2 (5 bases). With 9 bases removed from V and 0 bases from J, the gap between germline ends came to 14 bases. This CDR3 has 15 residues. The V gene's germline CDR1 is MNHEY and CDR2 SMNVEV (reference sequence). CDR3 sequence: CASYDYHANTGELFF. The CDR3 bases are TGTGCCAGTTATGACTACCACGCGAACACCGGGGAGCTGTTTTTT.

This clone was detected a few times. The V and J genes are TRBV2 and TRBJ1-3, with D possibly matching TRBD1 (5 bases). The V end was cut by 4 bases, the J end by 4 bases, with 17 bases between. This CDR3 has 16 residues. Germline assignment: CDR1 SNHLY and CDR2 FYNNEI. The CDR3, as DNA: TGTGCCAGCAGTGGCGGGACTCACCTAGGGGGAAACACCATATATTTT. Protein sequence: CASSGGTHLGGNTIYF.

The rearrangement joins TRBV27 to TRBJ2-1; 10 bases are a match to TRBD1. The V gene's germline CDR1 is MNHEY and CDR2 SMNVEV (reference sequence). Unmatched junction bases numbered 12, after V lost 8 bases and J lost 2 bases. The CDR3 loop spans 17 amino acids. DNA of the CDR3: TGTGCCAGCCGCAATATAGGACAGGGGGTCCCCTACAATGAGCAGTTCTTC. Translating gives CASRNIGQGVPYNEQFF.

CDR3 coding DNA: TGTGCCAGCAGCCACCGGGACAGGGGCGCTCACACCGGGGAGCTGTTTTTT. Its translation: CASSHRDRGAHTGELFF. This chain links TRBV3-1 (or the pseudogene TRBV3-2) with TRBJ2-2, with 10 bases that match TRBD1. Germline CDR1 reads LGHDT; CDR2 reads YNNKEL (reference sequence). J gave up 3 bases and V 3 bases, and 7 bases lay outside the gene matches. This CDR3 has 17 amino acids.

This chain connects TRBV18 to TRBJ1-2, with 8 bases fitting TRBD1. V shed 6 bases and J 4 bases; nucleotides not matched to a gene: 16. The CDR3 has 17 residues. CDR1 is KGHSH and CDR2 is LQKENI in the germline V gene. The CDR3: CASSERGRGRPGYGYTF. The CDR3 nucleotides are TGTGCCAGCTCCGAACGGGGCAGGGGGCGTCCCGGCTATGGCTACACCTTC.

The V and J genes are TRBV10-3 and TRBJ2-1, with TRBD1 matching over 7 bases. The junction had 4 bases not matched to a gene; V was cut back by 4 bases and J by 1 base. The CDR3 sequence is 15 residues long. Germline CDR1 ENHRY, CDR2 SYGVKD. The CDR3 sequence: CAISGTGPSYNEQFF. The CDR3 DNA sequence: TGTGCCATCAGTGGGACAGGTCCATCCTACAATGAGCAGTTCTTC.

This clone was found once. This sequence joins TRBV6-6 and TRBJ2-4; D gene ambiguous. The CDR3 spans 15 residues. Trimming left V 7 bases short and J 0 bases short, with 13 bases between. The germline CDR1 and CDR2 sequences are MNHNY and SVGAGI (reference sequence). The CDR3 spells CASTLLPRAKNIQYF. CDR3 DNA sequence: TGTGCCAGCACCCTCCTCCCCCGAGCCAAAAACATTCAGTACTTC.

The rearrangement links TRBV6-1 to TRBJ1-5; D is ambiguous. V was pared by 1 base and J by 2 bases, with 12 bases between. Germline assignment: CDR1 MNHNS and CDR2 SASEGT. The CDR3 is made up of 16 amino acids. CDR3 sequence (DNA): TGTGCCAGCAGTGAAGGACCCATTCGGGGCAATCAGCCCCAGCATTTT. Translated, it gives CASSEGPIRGNQPQHF.

This clone was recorded once. V gene TRBV7-9 combines with J gene TRBJ2-1, with 8 bases aligning to TRBD1. CDR3 length: 15 residues. The germline V gene has CDR1 SEHNR and CDR2 FQNEAQ (reference sequence). J lost 8 bases, V lost 5 bases, and 11 bases had no gene match. CDR3: CASSLLTTGEDEQFF. In nucleotides, the CDR3 is TGTGCCAGCAGCCTCCTTACGACAGGGGAGGATGAGCAGTTCTTC. The full variable domain, its missing parts supplied by reference TRBV7-9 and TRBJ2-1, is DTGVSQNPRHKITKRGQNVTFRCDPISEHNRLYWYRQTLGQGPEFLTYFQNEAQLEKSRLLSDRFSAERPKGSFSTLEIQRTEQGDSAMYLCASSLLTTGEDEQFFGPGTRLTVL.

The chain employs TRBV30 and TRBJ1-4, with D tentatively TRBD1 (6 bases). The V end was cut by 1 base, the J end by 8 bases, with 17 bases between. Germline V gene data show CDR1 as GTSNPN and CDR2 as SVGIG (reference sequence). CDR3 size: 15 residues. The CDR3: CAWSAIQGLGEKLFF. The CDR3 DNA reads as TGTGCCTGGAGTGCGATCCAGGGGCTAGGGGAAAAACTGTTTTTT.

The chain has TRBV5-1 and TRBJ1-2; D not resolved. The V end was cut by 4 bases, the J end by 2 bases, with 12 bases between. In germline, CDR1 is SGHRS, CDR2 YFSETQ. This CDR3 spans 14 amino acids. CDR3 sequence reads: CASSPSSGNYGYTF. CDR3 coding DNA: TGCGCCAGCAGCCCTAGTTCTGGAAACTATGGCTACACCTTC. Looking up the rest from reference TRBV5-1 and TRBJ1-2 gives the full variable domain: KAGVTQTPRYLIKTRGQQVTLSCSPISGHRSVSWYQQTPGQGLQFLFEYFSETQRNKGNFPGRFSGRQFSNSRSEMNVSTLELGDSALYLCASSPSSGNYGYTFGSGTRLTVV.